These 5 T cell receptor beta chains originate from one sample sequenced in a study of T cells in women clearing cervical HPV infection. Data came from immunoSEQ multiplex PCR; TCRdb stores just in-frame clones and leaves some out. The ten top clones account for 2% to 3%, within a sample of 21,000 or so clones. Sequenced: blood buffy coat. These receptors were taken from a woman aged 18 to 75 with a cervical HPV16 infection that either progressed to CIN3+ or cleared (not recorded which).

Worth noting for this clone: The read gets to within 3 residues of the CDR3 end, and the germline J gene fills in the rest. The chain has TRBV30 and TRBJ2-3; D is ambiguous. CDR1 and CDR2 (germline): GTSNPN, SVGIG (reference sequence). This CDR3 contains 12 residues. The chain's CDR3 is CAWSGSNQPQYF. CDR3 DNA (partial): TGTGCCTGGAGTGGTAGCAATCAGCCG.

Comment on this clone: Read coverage stops 3 residues before the CDR3 terminus; the germline J gene supplies the remainder. The chain has TRBV7-8 and TRBJ2-7, with D possibly being TRBD1 (5 bases). Per germline, CDR1 SGHVS and CDR2 FQNEAQ. The CDR3 contains 13 residues. V lost 6 bases and J 1 base, leaving 10 bases between the germline ends. The sequenced CDR3 bases are TGTGCCAGCAGGCCCCGACAGTCCTACGAG. Protein: CASRPRQSYE. The full CDR3 protein reads CASRPRQSYEQYF.

A remark on this clone: The CDR3 is cut off 3 residues early in the read; its end comes from the germline J gene. The genes are TRBV19 and TRBJ2-3, with a possible D match to TRBD2 (7 bases). CDR1 is LNHDA and CDR2 is SQIVND in the germline V gene (reference sequence). The CDR3 length is 16 residues. The part of the CDR3 DNA that was read is TGTGCCAGTAGGGGGAGGGTCGGACAGCCCTATCAGCCG. Translated, it gives CASRGRVGQPYQP. The full CDR3 protein is CASRGRVGQPYQPQYF.

To note about this clone: The read terminates 3 residues ahead of where the CDR3 ends, so the germline J gene completes it. This chain joins TRBV2 and TRBJ1-2; D may be TRBD1 (6 bases). CDR3 length: 14 amino acids. Per germline, CDR1 SNHLY and CDR2 FYNNEI. Incomplete CDR3 DNA: TGTGCCAGCAGTATACAGGGTATCTACAATGAC. This gives the protein CASSIQGIYND. The full CDR3 sequence reads CASSIQGIYNDYTF.

On this clone: The CDR3 extends 3 residues past the end of the read, so its final part is completed from the germline J gene. The chain joins TRBV18 to TRBJ1-4, with D possibly matching TRBD1 (5 bases). Germline V gene sequence: CDR1 KGHSH, CDR2 LQKENI. The V end was cut by 3 bases, the J end by 4 bases, with 12 bases between. CDR3 length: 15 amino acids. The DNA read from the CDR3 is TGTGCCAGCTCACCGGAACAGGCGATTAATGAAAAA. This gives the protein CASSPEQAINEK. The complete CDR3 sequence is CASSPEQAINEKLFF.